This TCR beta chain was retrieved from a study of blood T cell repertoires in COVID-19. There are a few counts of this clone. Germline lookup yields CDR1 MNHEY and CDR2 SVGAGI. This CDR3 has 15 amino acids. The junction had 6 bases not matched to a gene; V was cut back by 6 bases and J by 8 bases. Here immunoSEQ multiplex PCR was the method, and the copy in TCRdb shows in-frame clones only, minus some. The table shows 190,000 or so clones, with approximately 84% occurring only once. The source material was PBMCs or T cells enriched from blood (not recorded which). The gene calls are TRBV6-5 and TRBJ2-3; TRBD2 aligns across 15 bases. The receptor was derived from a man aged 40-50 years who had recovered from COVID-19. The CDR3 region is CASSRTSGGASTQYF. The CDR3 nucleotides read TGTGCCAGCAGCCGGACTAGCGGGGGGGCAAGTACGCAGTATTTT.